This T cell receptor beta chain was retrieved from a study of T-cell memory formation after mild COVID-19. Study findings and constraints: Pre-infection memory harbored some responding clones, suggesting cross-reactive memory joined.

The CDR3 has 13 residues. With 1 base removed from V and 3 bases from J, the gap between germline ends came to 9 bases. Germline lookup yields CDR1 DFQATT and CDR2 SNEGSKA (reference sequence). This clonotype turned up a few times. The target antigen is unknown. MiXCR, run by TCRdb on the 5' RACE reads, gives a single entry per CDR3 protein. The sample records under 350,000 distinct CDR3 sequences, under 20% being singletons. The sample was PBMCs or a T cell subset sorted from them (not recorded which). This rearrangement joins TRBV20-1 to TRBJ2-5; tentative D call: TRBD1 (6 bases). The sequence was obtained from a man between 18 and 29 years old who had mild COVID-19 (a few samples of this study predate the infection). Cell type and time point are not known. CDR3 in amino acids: CSARVRTEETQYF. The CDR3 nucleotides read TGCAGTGCTAGAGTCCGGACAGAAGAGACCCAGTACTTC.